This record looks at one T cell receptor (beta chain) sequence and its context. This clonotype was observed a few times. It lacks a known antigen. No qualities accompany the bases; no much larger clone lies one base away. Reading from cysteine to phenylalanine, the CDR3 counts 13 amino acids. Only the CDR3 DNA stays, 39 bases, in frame from base 1. The CDR1 and CDR2 encoded by the germline V gene (reference sequence) are DFQATT and SNEGSKA. V is pruned by 3 bases and J by 1 base, leaving 2 bases of the junction without a gene match. Library construction relied on 5' RACE. The listed sequencing device is Illumina HiSeq 2000. A universal primer binding site was introduced by template switching, and a unique molecular identifier was present in the final cDNA, enabling accurate counting of TCR cDNA molecules. First-strand cDNA for TCR alpha and beta chains was synthesized from specific primers in the conserved constant-segment region. To control for contamination, every cDNA library was double barcoded, receiving both a SMART-Mk sample barcode and Illumina barcodes. TruSeq adapter sequences and Illumina sample barcodes were added in two successive PCR steps. TCR alpha and beta cDNA libraries were sequenced on the Illumina HiSeq platform with custom primers. The original pipeline was this. Unique molecular identifiers were extracted from raw reads with MiGEC, and CDR3 positions were determined with MiXCR. For each individual, recombination models were inferred using an EM algorithm with the repgenHMM and IGoR tools. Shared clonotypes were analyzed with the tcR package in R, and sharing was normalized by the product of cloneset sizes. Out-of-frame nonproductive sequences were analyzed to study raw recombination free of thymic and clonal selection effects. TCRdb reworked the public reads: Q25 trimming with fastp, MiXCR clone assembly, productive beta chains retained. When rows share a CDR3 protein, they turn into one entry using the most common DNA and genes. These V and J calls rely on TCRdb rather than the paper's analysis. The sample table lists about 890,000 distinct CDR3 sequences, 9% to 15% of them with a count of one. Around 1.5% of the sample belongs to the ten largest clones.

The data stem from a study of identical twins (dated by TCRdb to 2016 to 2018). As for the study more broadly: To test whether fetal clonotypes persist, the study used deep sequencing on TCR alpha and beta repertoires from monozygotic twins, unrelated adults of various ages, and cord blood. To rule out contamination, the twin experiments were replicated at different times with different library preparation protocols. On the study overall, not on this receptor specifically: In monozygotic twins, out-of-frame TCR alpha sharing was systematically underestimated by recombination models, although the models agreed with sharing between unrelated individuals. Abundant cord blood beta clonotypes had fewer insertions, young adult naive repertoires showed a similar but weaker trend, and memory repertoires showed no such trend. In beta out-of-frame sequences, excess twin sharing was weaker, because having fewer shared sequences lowered the signal-to-noise ratio. Compared with coincidental sharing between unrelated individuals, out-of-frame TCR alpha sequences shared between twins had an excess of sequences with low generation probability. Invariant T cells such as MAIT and iNKT could partly confound zero-insertion analyses, although diverse VJ usage argued against such confounding for most clonotypes. Because the same donors could not be followed over many years, conclusions were based on cross-sectional statistical analysis.

Every donor in the study was a healthy Caucasian. Three pairs of female monozygotic twins, all aged 18 to 29 years, were included in the twin cohort. Peripheral blood mononuclear cells were used as the source from which RNA for TCR libraries was isolated. The data were also submitted as part of a second study, on yellow fever vaccine responses in identical twins. The other study reports the following: According to the authors, in identical twins the way T cells responded to vaccination appeared partly convergent and partly personalized. The study precisely tracked vaccine-responding T cell clones in identical twins.

The source material was PBMCs. The origin of this receptor is a woman between 18 and 29 years old in good health. The sequence is built from TRBV20-1 and TRBJ1-1; the central 7 bases match TRBD1. The nucleotides are TGCAGTGCTAGCCACAGGGGGAACACTGAAGCTTTCTTT. Translated, it reads CSASHRGNTEAFF.